This T cell receptor (beta chain) was identified in a study of T-cell memory formation after mild COVID-19. Study-wide results and caveats: The main location of contracting CD4+ clones was CM and EM, and that of contracting CD8+ clones was EMRA.

With regard to this clonotype: Its antigen is not known.

Germline lookup yields CDR1 MDHEN and CDR2 SYDVKM. The J segment lost 7 bases and the V segment lost 3 bases, leaving 7 bases of the junction unmatched. The CDR3 loop spans 15 amino acids. From 5'RACE with constant-segment primers came TCR alpha and TCR beta cDNA libraries that carried sample barcodes and UMIs. MiXCR, applied by TCRdb to the 5' RACE reads, yields one record per CDR3 protein. The profile shows fewer than 650,000 distinct CDR3 sequences, 20% to 25% of them singletons. This TCR came from an adult woman who had mild COVID-19 (a few samples of this study predate the infection). Cell type and time point are not known. V is TRBV28 and J is TRBJ1-4, with TRBD1 identical over 8 bases. Sequencing input: PBMCs or a T cell subset sorted from them (not recorded which). CDR3 DNA sequence: TGTGCCAGCAGTTTCCCGACAGGGGCGAGTGAAAAACTGTTTTTT. Translation gives CASSFPTGASEKLFF. The full variable domain, with the rest looked up from reference TRBV28 and TRBJ1-4, is DVKVTQSSRYLVKRTGEKVFLECVQDMDHENMFWYRQDPGLGLRLIYFSYDVKMKEKGDIPEGYSVSREKKERFSLILESASTNQTSMYLCASSFPTGASEKLFFGSGTQLSVL.